Described below is a single T cell receptor beta chain sequence and its context. Using immunoSEQ multiplex PCR, the repertoire was profiled, and TCRdb retains in-frame clones only, with some absent. The sample lists a few million clones; less than 95% were seen once. The data derive from a study of shared clonotypes between healthy human individuals. With 7 bases removed from V and 0 bases from J, the gap between germline ends came to 13 bases. The CDR3 covers 14 residues. Germline CDR1 and CDR2: MNHNY and SVGAGI (reference sequence). Splitting of CD4+ cells produced CD45RA+ naive and CD45RA-negative memory subsets.

The gene calls are TRBV6-6 and TRBJ2-7; D is perhaps TRBD1 or TRBD2 (6 bases each). The specimen was naive CD4+ T cells from PBMCs. Specified subset: CD45RA+ positively selected. The receptor comes from a man in his late teens or twenties in good health. Some clones in this sample may be carry-over from other donors' samples. In nucleotides, the CDR3 is TGTGCCAGCACGTTGGGGGGCAGCTCCTACGAGCAGTACTTC. Translation gives CASTLGGSSYEQYF.